These 28 T cell receptor beta chains came from one sample sequenced in a study of T cell responses to AZD1222 COVID-19 vaccine. Here immunoSEQ multiplex PCR was the method, and the copy in TCRdb shows in-frame clones only, minus some. The table records approximately 150,000 clones, roughly 91% of them present only once. Sample: peripheral blood, taken on day 0 of AZD1222 vaccination. These receptors came from an adult in good health.

The chain links TRBV5-1 to TRBJ1-3, with TRBD1 identical over 7 bases. V lost 3 bases, J lost 2 bases, and 8 bases stayed unmatched. This CDR3 comprises 16 residues. CDR1 is SGHRS, CDR2 YFSETQ, per germline. The CDR3 protein is CASSSDRVGTGNTIYF. The DNA for the CDR3 is TGCGCCAGCAGCTCAGACAGGGTCGGGACTGGAAACACCATATATTTT.

This chain links TRBV6-5 with TRBJ2-1, with D hard to call. CDR3 size: 13 residues. V was trimmed by 8 bases and J by 6 bases, leaving 14 bases between them. Germline CDR1 and CDR2: MNHEY and SVGAGI. The CDR3 DNA reads as TGTGCCAGCGAGACCGCTGTGCGCAATGAGCAGTTCTTC. As protein: CASETAVRNEQFF.

The V and J genes are TRBV3-1 (or the pseudogene TRBV3-2) and TRBJ2-4; 12 positions agree with TRBD1. The CDR3 has 15 residues. Trimming cost V 1 base and J 13 bases; bases outside gene matches: 8. CDR1 and CDR2 from the germline V gene are LGHDT and YNNKEL (reference sequence). The DNA of the CDR3 is TGTGCCAGCAGCCAAGCGGGACAGGGGGCAGTCTGGCAGTACTTC. It specifies CASSQAGQGAVWQYF.

A single count supports this clone. The chain joins TRBV7-9 to TRBJ1-4; D may be TRBD1 (6 bases). This CDR3 region has 17 residues. Per the germline V gene, CDR1 is SEHNR and CDR2 is FQNEAQ (reference sequence). V shed 6 bases and J shed 0 bases, with 17 bases lying between them. As DNA, the CDR3 is TGTGCCAGCAGGGGGCACAGGGCTTCTGCAACTAATGAAAAACTGTTTTTT. Its protein is CASRGHRASATNEKLFF.

The V and J genes are TRBV29-1 and TRBJ1-2; TRBD1 matches at 7 bases. The CDR3 consists of 13 residues. V was clipped by 2 bases and J by 5 bases; unmatched bases: 5. CDR1 and CDR2 from the germline V gene are SQVTM and ANQGSEA. The chain's CDR3 is CSVEFRGGYGYTF. In nucleotides, the CDR3 is TGCAGCGTTGAATTCAGGGGGGGGTATGGCTACACCTTC.

This chain uses TRBV5-1 with TRBJ2-7; D remains ambiguous. Per the germline V gene, CDR1 is SGHRS and CDR2 is YFSETQ. The length of the CDR3 is 11 residues. Trimming cost V 3 bases and J 6 bases, with 7 bases left between them. The CDR3 bases are TGCGCCAGCAGCTCCGGGTCCGAGCAGTACTTC. It is translated as CASSSGSEQYF. Supplemented by reference TRBV5-1 and TRBJ2-7, the full variable domain reads KAGVTQTPRYLIKTRGQQVTLSCSPISGHRSVSWYQQTPGQGLQFLFEYFSETQRNKGNFPGRFSGRQFSNSRSEMNVSTLELGDSALYLCASSSGSEQYFGPGTRLTVT.

The gene calls are TRBV7-9 and TRBJ2-3; 7 bases line up with TRBD2. The CDR3 runs to 16 residues. The V and J ends lost 1 base and 1 base, in that order; junction bases with no gene match: 5. Germline V gives CDR1 SEHNR, CDR2 FQNEAQ (reference sequence). The CDR3 coding sequence is TGTGCCAGCAGCTTAGGGGAGAGCGGGGGCACAGATACGCAGTATTTT. It is translated as CASSLGESGGTDTQYF.

V and J are TRBV9 and TRBJ2-1; 11 positions agree with TRBD2. CDR1 and CDR2 (germline): SGDLS, YYNGEE. CDR3 length equals 17 residues. The V segment lost 0 bases and the J segment 0 bases; nucleotides outside the gene matches: 2. CDR3 in amino acids: CASSVGTSGSSYNEQFF. The DNA for the CDR3 is TGTGCCAGCAGCGTAGGGACTAGCGGGTCCTCCTACAATGAGCAGTTCTTC.

Worth noting for this clone: Within the sample, other DNA sequences also encode this same CDR3. This chain uses TRBV29-1 with TRBJ1-5; D gene uncertain. The CDR3 runs to 12 residues. Per germline, CDR1 SQVTM and CDR2 ANQGSEA. Trimming removed 4 bases from V and 0 bases from J, with 4 bases in between. This CDR3 is CSVGGSNQPQHF. The CDR3 DNA follows: TGCAGCGTTGGGGGTAGCAATCAGCCCCAGCATTTT.

The gene calls are TRBV2 and TRBJ1-2; perhaps TRBD1 as D (6 bases). The CDR3 spans 17 residues. The V gene lost 3 bases and the J gene lost 1 base, with 18 bases spanning the gap. Germline CDR1 SNHLY, CDR2 FYNNEI. CDR3 bases: TGTGCCAGCAGTGATAGGGGGACGGAGCAGGTTAACTATGGCTACACCTTC. Encoded protein: CASSDRGTEQVNYGYTF.

This clone was recorded once. V is TRBV3-1 (or the pseudogene TRBV3-2) and J is TRBJ2-7; 7 bases are shared with TRBD1. The CDR3 loop spans 15 amino acids. With 1 base clipped from V and 6 bases from J, the junction kept 9 bases outside the gene matches. CDR1 is LGHDT, CDR2 YNNKEL, per germline (reference sequence). This CDR3 reads CASSQGWDSWGEQYF. The DNA of the CDR3 is TGTGCCAGCAGCCAAGGGTGGGACAGTTGGGGCGAGCAGTACTTC.

The CDR3 sequence: CASSEPRQPDGHGYTF. For the CDR3, the DNA is TGTGCCAGCAGTGAACCCCGACAGCCCGACGGGCATGGCTACACCTTC. The rearrangement joins TRBV6-1 to TRBJ1-2; possible D gene TRBD1, 5 bases. The germline V and J ends were trimmed by 2 bases and 6 bases, with 19 bases remaining between them. Germline V gene data show CDR1 as MNHNS and CDR2 as SASEGT. The CDR3 sequence is 16 residues long.

This rearrangement joins TRBV7-9 to TRBJ1-4; D is undetermined. Per the germline V gene, CDR1 is SEHNR and CDR2 is FQNEAQ (reference sequence). Trimming removed 5 bases at V and 5 bases at J, with 15 bases between. This CDR3 spans 15 amino acids. The CDR3, as DNA: TGTGCCAGCAGCCCCCAGGCAATAGGGAATGAAAAACTGTTTTTT. The encoded protein is CASSPQAIGNEKLFF.

A single count supports this clone. V usage is TRBV9 and J usage is TRBJ2-3; TRBD2 agrees at 7 bases. Germline CDR1 and CDR2: SGDLS and YYNGEE. The V gene end was trimmed by 4 bases and the J gene end by 6 bases; junction bases not matched to a gene: 17. The CDR3 totals 17 residues. CDR3 sequence reads: CASSFAPPGEGRDTQYF. The CDR3 DNA is TGTGCCAGCAGCTTTGCTCCCCCGGGGGAGGGCCGGGATACGCAGTATTTT.

The chain is built from TRBV5-6 and TRBJ1-3; 9 bases agree with TRBD1. The CDR3 loop spans 15 amino acids. CDR1 and CDR2 from the germline V gene are SGHDT and YYEEEE. V shed 2 bases and J 9 bases; nucleotides not matched to a gene: 9. The CDR3 DNA sequence: TGTGCCAGCAGCTTTCCTTCGGGACAGGGTACCACCATATATTTT. This codes for CASSFPSGQGTTIYF. The entire variable domain, with the rest obtained from reference TRBV5-6 and TRBJ1-3, is as follows: DAGVTQSPTHLIKTRGQQVTLRCSPKSGHDTVSWYQQALGQGPQFIFQYYEEEERQRGNFPDRFSGHQFPNYSSELNVNALLLGDSALYLCASSFPSGQGTTIYFGEGSWLTVV.

V and J are TRBV7-2 and TRBJ2-2; TRBD2 matches at 10 bases. CDR1 and CDR2 from the germline V gene are SGHTA and FQGNSA. The ends lost 1 base at V and 4 bases at J; junction bases unmatched: 9. This CDR3 has 18 amino acids. The DNA for the CDR3 is TGTGCCAGCAGCTTAGAGGGACTAGCGACCCGGGTCACCGGGGAGCTGTTTTTT. It is translated as CASSLEGLATRVTGELFF.

The genes are TRBV14 and TRBJ1-1, with no clear D. The germline V and J ends were trimmed by 1 base and 3 bases, with 12 bases remaining between them. The CDR3 loop spans 15 amino acids. CDR1 and CDR2 (germline): SGHDN, FVKESK. The CDR3 sequence: CASSQAVAGDTEAFF. CDR3 in DNA: TGTGCCAGCAGCCAAGCAGTGGCCGGGGACACTGAAGCTTTCTTT.

This rearrangement joins TRBV6-1 to TRBJ1-3; no clear D gene. CDR1 is MNHNS and CDR2 is SASEGT in the germline V gene. V shed 0 bases and J shed 0 bases, with 9 bases lying between them. There are 16 residues in the CDR3. DNA for the CDR3: TGTGCCAGCAGTGAAGCGCCCGTCCGCTCTGGAAACACCATATATTTT. It is translated as CASSEAPVRSGNTIYF.

This clone was found a few times. This rearrangement joins TRBV7-8 to TRBJ1-4; no definite D call. The CDR3 is 13 residues long. Germline CDR1 and CDR2: SGHVS and FQNEAQ. V gave up 4 bases and J gave up 4 bases, with 7 bases separating them. This CDR3 is CASSWGYNEKLFF. DNA of the CDR3: TGTGCCAGCAGCTGGGGTTATAATGAAAAACTGTTTTTT.

The chain links TRBV6-2 or TRBV6-3 to TRBJ1-1; D unclear. Trimming shortened V by 2 bases and J by 0 bases, and 13 bases separated the two germline ends. CDR1 and CDR2 from the germline V gene are MNHEY and SVGEGT. The CDR3 is 16 residues long. In nucleotides, the CDR3 is TGTGCCAGCAGTTACGCGGCAGCCGGTCTGAACACTGAAGCTTTCTTT. Protein product: CASSYAAAGLNTEAFF.

The chain recombines TRBV4-3 with TRBJ2-6; D call uncertain. The V end lost 1 base, the J end lost 2 bases, and 9 bases lay between the germline ends. In germline, CDR1 is LGHNA, CDR2 YSLEER. This CDR3 comprises 16 residues. In DNA, the CDR3 is TGCGCCAGCAGCCAAGGTTCAGGTACTGGGGCCAACGTCCTGACTTTC. As protein: CASSQGSGTGANVLTF.

The chain employs TRBV5-6 and TRBJ1-2; 7 positions match TRBD1. With 4 bases clipped from V and 4 bases from J, the junction kept 10 bases outside the gene matches. The germline CDR1 and CDR2 sequences are SGHDT and YYEEEE. CDR3 length: 15 residues. The CDR3 loop reads CASSPIGQVLYGYTF. For the CDR3, the DNA is TGTGCCAGCAGCCCCATAGGACAGGTACTCTATGGCTACACCTTC.

This chain connects TRBV15 to TRBJ1-6; no clear D. Germline loops: CDR1 LNHNV, CDR2 YYDKDF (reference sequence). Trimming removed 0 bases from V and 10 bases from J, with 13 bases in between. This CDR3 spans 15 amino acids. The CDR3 sequence is CATSRDQGKGSPLHF. CDR3 nucleotide sequence: TGTGCCACCAGCAGAGATCAAGGGAAAGGGTCACCCCTCCACTTT.

J is TRBJ1-1 and V is TRBV6-5; D gene unclear. The V end lost 0 bases, the J end lost 7 bases, and 9 bases lay between the germline ends. The CDR3 has 13 amino acids. The germline V gene encodes CDR1 MNHEY and CDR2 SVGAGI. Here the CDR3 DNA reads TGTGCCAGCAGTTACTCGATGAGGAGTGAAGCTTTCTTT. Residues: CASSYSMRSEAFF.

The chain carries TRBV15 and TRBJ1-2; D may be TRBD1 (5 bases). V lost 0 bases, J lost 7 bases, and 12 bases lay in between. Germline V lookup: CDR1 LNHNV, CDR2 YYDKDF (reference sequence). This CDR3 spans 14 amino acids. For the CDR3, the DNA is TGTGCCACCAGCAGAGATCATCAGGGTGGTGGCTACACCTTC. Encoded protein: CATSRDHQGGGYTF.

The chain carries TRBV2 and TRBJ1-1, with D possibly being TRBD1 (6 bases). Germline V gene lookup returns CDR1 SNHLY and CDR2 FYNNEI. CDR3 length equals 11 residues. The germline V and J ends were trimmed by 10 bases and 11 bases, with 17 bases remaining between them. For the CDR3, the DNA is TGTGCCATCCGGACAGCGCGTGCGGCTTTCTTT. Protein product: CAIRTARAAFF. The entire variable domain, with the rest obtained from reference TRBV2 and TRBJ1-1, is as follows: EPEVTQTPSHQVTQMGQEVILRCVPISNHLYFYWYRQILGQKVEFLVSFYNNEISEKSEIFDDQFSVERPDGSNFTLKIRSTKLEDSAMYFCAIRTARAAFFGQGTRLTVV.

V and J are TRBV6-2 or TRBV6-3 and TRBJ1-1, with TRBD1 as a possible D gene (6 bases). The V and J ends lost 6 bases and 5 bases respectively, with 22 bases between them. This CDR3 has 16 amino acids. Germline values: CDR1 MNHEY, CDR2 SVGEGT. CDR3 in amino acids: CASSLAQYRGGTEAFF. Here the CDR3 DNA reads TGTGCCAGCAGCCTTGCCCAGTATAGAGGGGGAACTGAAGCTTTCTTT.

This rearrangement joins TRBV9 to TRBJ1-3; no reliable D call. The CDR3 length is 17 residues. The V and J ends lost 4 bases and 3 bases respectively, with 20 bases between them. CDR1 SGDLS and CDR2 YYNGEE come from the germline V gene. The CDR3 loop reads CASSPRGPLMDGNTIYF. The DNA of the CDR3 is TGTGCCAGCAGCCCCCGGGGTCCCTTGATGGATGGAAACACCATATATTTT. Drawing the rest from reference TRBV9 and TRBJ1-3, the complete variable domain is DSGVTQTPKHLITATGQRVTLRCSPRSGDLSVYWYQQSLDQGLQFLIQYYNGEERAKGNILERFSAQQFPDLHSELNLSSLELGDSALYFCASSPRGPLMDGNTIYFGEGSWLTVV.